Below, 28 T cell receptor beta chains from the same sample are listed, as sequenced in a study of T cells after yellow fever vaccination. TCRdb processed the 5' RACE reads anew with MiXCR; each CDR3 protein has one entry. The table records around 550,000 distinct CDR3 sequences, about 19% of them present only once. The source material was PBMCs, sampled 15 days after the yellow fever booster vaccination. These receptor sequences come from a man younger than 45 who received the YFV17D yellow fever vaccine.

This rearrangement joins TRBV12-3 or TRBV12-4 to TRBJ1-1; no clear D gene. This CDR3 contains 11 residues. V lost 6 bases, J lost 9 bases, and 11 bases lay in between. CDR3 nucleotides: TGTGCCAGCAGCCAATTGTGGCAAGCTTTCTTT. Translating gives CASSQLWQAFF.

The chain is built from TRBV5-1 and TRBJ2-1; 7 bases are a match to TRBD2. V lost 4 bases and J lost 6; bases outside the gene matches: 10. This CDR3 has 15 amino acids. CDR1 and CDR2 from the germline V gene are SGHRS and YFSETQ. CDR3: CASSGGNPGGNEQFF. The DNA for the CDR3 is TGCGCCAGCAGCGGTGGTAATCCGGGGGGCAATGAGCAGTTCTTC.

This clonotype showed up just a few times. The rearrangement joins TRBV7-2 to TRBJ2-4; the D gene is possibly TRBD1 (6 bases). The CDR3 has 16 amino acids. Germline loops: CDR1 SGHTA, CDR2 FQGNSA. V shed 5 bases and J shed 6 bases, with 20 bases lying between them. The CDR3 spells CASSPFSHRVGNIQYF. The CDR3 DNA reads TGTGCCAGCAGCCCCTTCTCCCACAGGGTTGGAAACATTCAGTACTTC.

This clonotype came up a few times. The chain joins TRBV7-9 to TRBJ2-1; D is uncertain. Trimming shortened V by 5 bases and J by 9 bases, and 17 bases separated the two germline ends. This CDR3 has 14 amino acids. CDR1 and CDR2 (germline): SEHNR, FQNEAQ (reference sequence). The DNA of the CDR3 is TGTGCCAGCAGCCCGGACCCCGGGTTGAGTGAGCAGTTCTTC. It codes for CASSPDPGLSEQFF.

The V gene is TRBV12-3 or TRBV12-4, the J gene TRBJ1-5, with 9 nucleotides matching TRBD1. This CDR3 region has 14 residues. J was trimmed by 7 bases and V by 3 bases; bases with no gene match: 4. CDR3 amino acids: CASSFGTGRQPQHF. In DNA form, the CDR3 reads TGTGCCAGCAGTTTTGGGACAGGGAGGCAGCCCCAGCATTTT.

This clonotype has only one observation. CDR3 DNA: TGTGCCAGCAGTGATCTGTTTCGGACAGGGAATGCTGAAGCTTTCTTT. Amino acids: CASSDLFRTGNAEAFF. V and J are TRBV6-1 and TRBJ1-1, with 8 bases identical to TRBD1. V lost 3 bases to trimming and J lost 6 bases; unmatched junction nucleotides: 12. The germline CDR1 and CDR2 sequences are MNHNS and SASEGT. This CDR3 is built from 16 residues.

This clonotype was counted between two and nine times. The genes are TRBV29-1 and TRBJ2-5; D might be TRBD2 (6 bases). The CDR3 sequence is 12 residues long. Germline V gene data show CDR1 as SQVTM and CDR2 as ANQGSEA. The germline V and J ends were trimmed by 4 bases and 2 bases, with 8 bases remaining between them. The CDR3 spells CSVVGLQETQYF. CDR3 nucleotide sequence: TGCAGCGTTGTGGGACTGCAAGAGACCCAGTACTTC.

The CDR3 reads CASSLGGYRTRGTQYF. CDR3 nucleotides: TGTGCCAGCAGCTTAGGAGGTTATCGAACCCGTGGGACCCAGTACTTC. V usage is TRBV7-9 and J usage is TRBJ2-5, with D hard to call. The CDR3 loop spans 16 amino acids. Trimming left V 1 base short and J 7 bases short, with 19 bases between. CDR1 and CDR2 (germline): SEHNR, FQNEAQ (reference sequence).

This chain links TRBV5-1 with TRBJ2-1, with a tentative D call TRBD2 (5 bases). Trimming removed 4 bases at V and 5 bases at J, with 19 bases between. From germline, CDR1 is SGHRS and CDR2 YFSETQ. The CDR3 covers 16 residues. CDR3 DNA: TGCGCCAGCAGCCAAGGGTGGCGGGTGGGCAACAATGAGCAGTTCTTC. This sequence encodes CASSQGWRVGNNEQFF.

The rearrangement uses TRBV24-1 and TRBJ2-5; 8 bases are shared with TRBD2. This CDR3 has 13 amino acids. J lost 5 bases, V lost 5 bases, and 3 bases had no gene match. The germline CDR1 and CDR2 sequences are KGHDR and SFDVKD. The CDR3: CATSGGGRETQYF. The CDR3 region has the DNA TGTGCCACCAGTGGCGGGGGGCGGGAGACCCAGTACTTC.

The V and J genes are TRBV11-3 and TRBJ2-2; D is perhaps TRBD2 (6 bases). The CDR3 length is 14 residues. Deletions cut 3 bases from V and 4 bases from J, with 9 bases between. Germline values: CDR1 SGHNT, CDR2 YENEEA. The CDR3, as DNA: TGTGCCAGCAGCTTCTCGACTAGCACCGGGGAGCTGTTTTTT. Amino acids: CASSFSTSTGELFF.

The rearrangement joins TRBV6-1 to TRBJ2-6; the D gene is possibly TRBD2 (6 bases). CDR1 is MNHNS and CDR2 is SASEGT in the germline V gene. The CDR3 covers 15 residues. The V gene lost 8 bases and the J gene lost 0 bases, with 11 bases spanning the gap. The DNA of the CDR3 is TGTGCCAGCCTTGGAGGGATCTCTGGGGCCAACGTCCTGACTTTC. Residues: CASLGGISGANVLTF.

In its sample, this clonotype was seen a few times. V gene TRBV7-8 combines with J gene TRBJ2-2; 7 bases are shared with TRBD1. CDR1 is SGHVS, CDR2 FQNEAQ, per germline. This CDR3 spans 16 amino acids. With V trimmed by 0 bases and J by 4 bases, 5 bases remained unmatched. CDR3 DNA sequence: TGTGCCAGCAGCTTAGCCCCGACAGGGAGCACCGGGGAGCTGTTTTTT. It encodes CASSLAPTGSTGELFF.

This chain uses TRBV12-5 with TRBJ2-1; no reliable D call. CDR1 is LGHNT, CDR2 FRNRAP, per germline. The CDR3 has 12 amino acids. V was shortened by 2 bases and J by 9 bases, with 8 bases between the two germline ends. CDR3 sequence reads: CASGLSLAEQFF. CDR3 in DNA: TGTGCTAGTGGTTTGAGCTTAGCTGAGCAGTTCTTC.

This clonotype was detected only a few times. The chain is built from TRBV20-1 and TRBJ1-4; tentative D call: TRBD1 (5 bases). The CDR3 consists of 13 residues. Germline CDR1 DFQATT, CDR2 SNEGSKA (reference sequence). Trimming cost V 6 bases and J 7 bases, with 15 bases left between them. CDR3: CSAPGQGGEKLFF. CDR3 bases: TGCAGTGCCCCCGGGCAGGGAGGTGAAAAACTGTTTTTT.

This clonotype appeared a few times. The chain combines TRBV5-1 with TRBJ2-2; TRBD2 matches at 11 bases. The J segment lost 3 bases and the V segment lost 4 bases, leaving 2 bases of the junction unmatched. Germline assignment: CDR1 SGHRS and CDR2 YFSETQ. The CDR3 spans 15 residues. This CDR3 is CASSLSGRDTGELFF. In nucleotides, the CDR3 is TGCGCCAGCAGCCTTAGCGGGAGGGACACCGGGGAGCTGTTTTTT.

The chain is built from TRBV12-3 or TRBV12-4 and TRBJ2-1; possible D gene TRBD2, 5 bases. The V and J ends lost 4 bases and 7 bases respectively, with 20 bases between them. The CDR3 consists of 16 residues. Written as DNA, the CDR3 is TGTGCCAGCAGTTCCCAGGCCCTAGGACTCCATAATGAGCAGTTCTTC. It yields the protein CASSSQALGLHNEQFF.

The J gene is TRBJ2-3, the V gene TRBV4-3; TRBD2 matches 7 bases. Trimming cost V 2 bases and J 2 bases; bases outside gene matches: 7. The CDR3 is 16 amino acids. The germline V gene encodes CDR1 LGHNA and CDR2 YSLEER. The CDR3 reads CASSQRWLADTDTQYF. The CDR3, as DNA: TGCGCCAGCAGCCAAAGATGGCTAGCGGACACAGATACGCAGTATTTT.

The CDR3 sequence: CASSDPVSNGVYNEQFF. The CDR3 region has the DNA TGTGCCAGCAGCGACCCAGTTTCTAATGGGGTTTACAATGAGCAGTTCTTC. The V and J genes are TRBV11-2 and TRBJ2-1; no clear D. Germline V gene sequence: CDR1 SGHAT, CDR2 FQNNGV. The V and J ends lost 5 bases and 4 bases respectively, with 21 bases between them. The CDR3 runs 17 residues.

The chain recombines TRBV2 with TRBJ2-2; 9 bases align to TRBD2. Germline trimming cut 7 bases from V and 3 bases from J; bases unmatched to any gene: 6. The length of the CDR3 is 15 residues. Germline lookup yields CDR1 SNHLY and CDR2 FYNNEI. The CDR3: CASNFIAGDTGELFF. The CDR3 bases are TGTGCCAGCAATTTTATAGCGGGAGACACCGGGGAGCTGTTTTTT.

The rearrangement links TRBV7-2 to TRBJ2-1; the match to TRBD2 covers 9 bases. CDR3 length equals 15 residues. V shed 3 bases and J 7 bases; nucleotides not matched to a gene: 7. Germline V gives CDR1 SGHTA, CDR2 FQGNSA. The CDR3, as DNA: TGTGCCAGCAGCTTCGTGGGTAGCGGGAGTAATGAGCAGTTCTTC. This codes for CASSFVGSGSNEQFF.

The genes are TRBV28 and TRBJ2-1; 8 nucleotides agree with TRBD2. The V gene end was trimmed by 3 bases and the J gene end by 10 bases; junction bases not matched to a gene: 5. CDR1 and CDR2 (germline): MDHEN, SYDVKM. The CDR3 has 13 amino acids. The CDR3 here is CASSLGSGSEQFF. The DNA for the CDR3 is TGTGCCAGCAGTTTGGGAAGCGGGAGCGAGCAGTTCTTC.

This clonotype has just a few counts. The V call is TRBV5-1, the J call TRBJ2-7; 9 bases align to TRBD1. This CDR3 spans 15 amino acids. The germline V gene has CDR1 SGHRS and CDR2 YFSETQ. The ends lost 0 bases at V and 6 bases at J; junction bases unmatched: 7. CDR3 in amino acids: CASSLEGQGRGEQYF. The CDR3 DNA is TGCGCCAGCAGCTTGGAAGGACAGGGGAGAGGCGAGCAGTACTTC.

This clonotype turned up a few times. The chain has TRBV5-4 and TRBJ2-3; TRBD2 is a possible D gene (5 bases). CDR3 size: 12 residues. V was shortened by 1 base and J by 7 bases, with 7 bases between the two germline ends. Germline loops: CDR1 SGHNT, CDR2 YYREEE (reference sequence). CDR3: CASSLSGNTQYF. CDR3 nucleotide sequence: TGTGCCAGCAGCTTGTCGGGAAATACGCAGTATTTT.

This clonotype occurred a few times. The chain joins TRBV20-1 to TRBJ1-1; D call uncertain. This CDR3 has 15 amino acids. Germline V gene data show CDR1 as DFQATT and CDR2 as SNEGSKA (reference sequence). CDR3: CSVARMEAMNTEAFF. The CDR3 nucleotides read TGCAGCGTGGCGCGGATGGAGGCTATGAACACTGAAGCTTTCTTT.

This clonotype showed up just a few times. The chain combines TRBV28 with TRBJ2-1; possible D gene TRBD2, 6 bases. This CDR3 comprises 14 residues. The V and J ends lost 5 bases and 4 bases respectively, with 12 bases between them. CDR1 is MDHEN, CDR2 SYDVKM, per germline. The CDR3 loop is CASSPPGEYNEQFF. For the CDR3, the DNA is TGTGCCAGCAGTCCTCCGGGAGAGTACAATGAGCAGTTCTTC.

This clonotype appeared a few times. The chain couples TRBV6-2 or TRBV6-3 to TRBJ2-2; 14 nucleotides match TRBD2. The trim removed 7 bases at V and 4 bases at J, leaving 8 bases unmatched. The CDR3 sequence is 17 residues long. Germline CDR1 MNHEY, CDR2 SVGEGT. In nucleotides, the CDR3 is TGTGCCAGCAAAGAACCGGGACTAGCGGGAGCCACCGGGGAGCTGTTTTTT. It yields the protein CASKEPGLAGATGELFF.

The chain links TRBV20-1 to TRBJ2-3; TRBD2 aligns across 10 bases. The CDR3 has 15 amino acids. V dropped 0 bases and J dropped 6; count of bases not matched to a gene: 6. Germline V CDR1 and CDR2: DFQATT, SNEGSKA (reference sequence). This chain's CDR3 is CSAREASGSWDTQYF. Written as DNA, the CDR3 is TGCAGTGCTAGAGAGGCTAGCGGGAGTTGGGATACGCAGTATTTT.